The 17 T cell receptor beta chains given below trace back to one sample, sequenced in a study of cytomegalovirus exposure and HLA in healthy donors. Use of 60 Vbeta and 13 Jbeta primers characterized the PCR. Clones were read by immunoSEQ multiplex PCR, and TCRdb kept only the in-frame ones, dropping some. Among roughly 170,000 clones listed, about 82% were seen once. The sample was PBMCs. The receptors come from a woman aged 18-29 years in good health and CMV-seronegative.

The J gene is TRBJ2-5, the V gene TRBV6-5; possibly TRBD2 for D (5 bases). CDR1 is MNHEY and CDR2 is SVGAGI in the germline V gene. V was pared by 1 base and J by 11 bases, with 14 bases between. The CDR3 consists of 13 residues. The CDR3 bases are TGTGCCAGCAGTTACTTACCTCTGAGGGAGCAGTACTTC. Protein product: CASSYLPLREQYF.

The rearrangement joins TRBV4-1 to TRBJ2-3; 8 positions agree with TRBD1. CDR1 is MGHRA, CDR2 YSYEKL, per germline. The trim removed 5 bases at V and 6 bases at J, leaving 4 bases unmatched. The CDR3 has 13 amino acids. This CDR3 is CASSKRQGDTQYF. Here the CDR3 DNA reads TGCGCCAGCAGCAAGAGACAGGGGGATACGCAGTATTTT.

The CDR3, as DNA: TGCGCCAGCAGCTTCGGGCTAGCGGGAGGGAGAAGCACAGATACGCAGTATTTT. This encodes CASSFGLAGGRSTDTQYF. The chain employs TRBV4-3 and TRBJ2-3; 12 bases are a match to TRBD2. Trimming at V came to 5 bases and at J to 0 bases, leaving 9 bases not matched to a gene. The germline gives CDR1 LGHNA, CDR2 YSLEER. The CDR3 extends over 18 amino acids.

V is TRBV5-1 and J is TRBJ2-7; D is possibly TRBD1 (6 bases). The CDR3 totals 14 residues. Germline V lookup: CDR1 SGHRS, CDR2 YFSETQ. Trimming took off 0 bases at V and 3 bases at J, with 10 bases between the two ends. CDR3: CASSLAAGDYEQYF. The CDR3 DNA reads as TGCGCCAGCAGCTTGGCCGCAGGGGACTACGAGCAGTACTTC.

This clone appeared a few times. The V and J genes are TRBV10-2 and TRBJ1-2; unclear D gene. Germline lookup yields CDR1 WSHSY and CDR2 SAAADI. This CDR3 has 15 residues. V dropped 0 bases and J dropped 0 bases, with 8 bases sitting between them. The CDR3 spells CASSESRLANYGYTF. As DNA, the CDR3 is TGCGCCAGCAGTGAGTCCCGGTTAGCTAACTATGGCTACACCTTC.

The chain carries TRBV5-4 and TRBJ1-2; D unclear. There are 16 residues in the CDR3. The V gene lost 0 bases and the J gene lost 8 bases, with 20 bases spanning the gap. From germline, CDR1 is SGHNT and CDR2 YYREEE (reference sequence). The CDR3 DNA reads as TGTGCCAGCAGCTTGGCGAGGGCAGAGGCTTCCGGCGGCTACACCTTC. As protein: CASSLARAEASGGYTF.

The chain has TRBV4-3 and TRBJ1-4, with a tentative D call TRBD1 (5 bases). Between the trimmed V and J ends, which lost 2 bases and 8 bases, there was a span of 21 bases. CDR1 and CDR2 (germline): LGHNA, YSLEER. The CDR3 runs 17 residues. The CDR3 is CASSQFDVGGLHEKLFF. The CDR3 DNA reads as TGCGCCAGCAGCCAATTCGACGTGGGGGGATTACACGAAAAACTGTTTTTT.

V is TRBV19 and J is TRBJ2-1, with D possibly being TRBD2 (6 bases). Germline lookup yields CDR1 LNHDA and CDR2 SQIVND (reference sequence). This CDR3 has 18 amino acids. Deletions cut 4 bases from V and 5 bases from J, with 24 bases between. The CDR3 protein is CASSRGLDGGIRNNEQFF. CDR3 DNA sequence: TGTGCCAGTAGTAGGGGCTTGGATGGCGGGATAAGGAACAATGAGCAGTTCTTC.

The chain uses TRBV27 and TRBJ2-5; D is unclear. This CDR3 is 11 amino acids long. Germline V gene lookup returns CDR1 MNHEY and CDR2 SMNVEV (reference sequence). V was shortened by 4 bases and J by 11 bases, with 11 bases between the two germline ends. The CDR3 protein is CASSSGVEQYF. For the CDR3, the DNA is TGTGCCAGCAGTTCTGGTGTAGAGCAGTACTTC.

The chain links TRBV5-1 to TRBJ2-1; 7 positions agree with TRBD2. V shed 2 bases and J 0 bases; nucleotides not matched to a gene: 5. This CDR3 has 16 amino acids. CDR1 SGHRS and CDR2 YFSETQ come from the germline V gene. CDR3 in amino acids: CASSLAGISSYNEQFF. The CDR3 nucleotides read TGCGCCAGCAGCTTAGCGGGGATAAGCTCCTACAATGAGCAGTTCTTC.

This chain links TRBV25-1 with TRBJ1-5; D gene uncertain. Looked up from germline, CDR1 is MGHDK and CDR2 is SYGVNS. Trimming cost V 6 bases and J 2 bases, with 5 bases left between them. The CDR3 is 12 amino acids. CDR3: CASRRGNQPQHF. The CDR3 DNA is TGTGCCAGCAGGAGGGGCAATCAGCCCCAGCATTTT.

V is TRBV2 and J is TRBJ2-7; D remains ambiguous. From germline, CDR1 is SNHLY and CDR2 FYNNEI. The V gene lost 7 bases and the J gene lost 2 bases, with 15 bases spanning the gap. CDR3 size: 14 residues. The chain's CDR3 is CASTQAGNTYEQYF. CDR3 sequence (DNA): TGTGCCAGCACCCAAGCAGGTAATACCTACGAGCAGTACTTC.

The gene calls are TRBV19 and TRBJ1-2; 10 nucleotides align to TRBD1. The CDR3 has 16 residues. Germline loops: CDR1 LNHDA, CDR2 SQIVND (reference sequence). V lost 7 bases and J lost 4; bases outside the gene matches: 12. CDR3 residues: CASNRRQGARGYGYTF. The CDR3, as DNA: TGTGCCAGTAATCGGCGACAGGGGGCGCGGGGCTATGGCTACACCTTC.

The rearrangement links TRBV28 to TRBJ1-1; the match to TRBD1 covers 8 bases. The CDR3 runs 19 residues. Germline CDR1 MDHEN, CDR2 SYDVKM. The J segment lost 1 base and the V segment lost 1 base, leaving 14 bases of the junction unmatched. The CDR3 sequence: CASSLFFDRQGSGNTEAFF. The DNA for the CDR3 is TGTGCCAGCAGTTTATTCTTCGATCGACAGGGGAGCGGGAACACTGAAGCTTTCTTT.

V and J are TRBV5-1 and TRBJ2-7; D is uncertain. V was trimmed by 7 bases and J by 2 bases, leaving 16 bases between them. CDR3 length equals 14 residues. Germline CDR1 SGHRS, CDR2 YFSETQ. DNA for the CDR3: TGCGCCAGCCGTCCGTACGAATCGGCCTACGAGCAGTACTTC. Translated, it gives CASRPYESAYEQYF.

The rearrangement uses TRBV2 and TRBJ2-3; TRBD1 matches at 8 bases. Germline V gene lookup returns CDR1 SNHLY and CDR2 FYNNEI. The CDR3 is 14 residues long. The trim removed 7 bases at V and 2 bases at J, leaving 5 bases unmatched. The CDR3 bases are TGTGCCAGCATGGGCAGGGGGCTCACAGATACGCAGTATTTT. Its protein product is CASMGRGLTDTQYF.

CDR3 bases: TGTGCCAGCAGTGAAGGGGCAGGGGGCTATGGAAACACCATATATTTT. It specifies CASSEGAGGYGNTIYF. This chain joins TRBV2 and TRBJ1-3, with 8 bases matching TRBD1. The CDR3 is made up of 16 amino acids. The V and J ends lost 1 base and 3 bases, in that order; junction bases with no gene match: 5. From germline, CDR1 is SNHLY and CDR2 FYNNEI.